Following are 14 T cell receptor beta chains from one sample sequenced in a study of control samples from healthy donors and cancer patients (dated by TCRdb to the early 2020s). The library relied on the immunoSEQ multiplex PCR assay. TCRdb obtained this table from immuneACCESS and retained in-frame rearrangements with V and J assigned. These tables miss some clones; where compared with another copy, unresolved V genes account for less than half of the shortfall, and the remainder is unexplained. The sample includes about 82,000 clones, with approximately 87% observed a single time. The ten largest account for roughly a fifth of the sample. Sequenced: blood. All receptors derive from a middle-aged man in good health.

V is TRBV7-2 and J is TRBJ2-1; TRBD1 matches 9 bases. Per germline, CDR1 SGHTA and CDR2 FQGNSA. The ends lost 6 bases at V and 7 bases at J; junction bases unmatched: 7. The CDR3 loop spans 14 amino acids. DNA of the CDR3: TGTGCCAGCAGTTCCGGGACAGGGCTGAATGAGCAGTTCTTC. This encodes CASSSGTGLNEQFF.

The chain recombines TRBV2 with TRBJ1-2; tentatively, D is TRBD1 (5 bases). In germline, CDR1 is SNHLY, CDR2 FYNNEI. Between the trimmed V and J ends, which lost 7 bases and 4 bases, there was a span of 10 bases. CDR3 size: 12 residues. CDR3 bases: TGTGCCAGCAAGGAGGACATCTATGGCTACACCTTC. It yields the protein CASKEDIYGYTF.

J is TRBJ1-2 and V is TRBV28; D unclear. V lost 3 bases to trimming and J lost 11 bases, with 13 bases between them. Germline values: CDR1 MDHEN, CDR2 SYDVKM. The CDR3 extends over 12 amino acids. CDR3: CASSFGGRGYTF. Here the CDR3 DNA reads TGTGCCAGCAGTTTCGGAGGTCGGGGATACACCTTC.

The gene calls are TRBV4-1 and TRBJ2-1, with D unclear. Trimming stripped 0 bases from V and 9 bases from J, with 9 bases between. Looked up from germline, CDR1 is MGHRA and CDR2 is YSYEKL. This CDR3 has 13 residues. CDR3 residues: CASSQEERIEQFF. Written as DNA, the CDR3 is TGCGCCAGCAGCCAAGAGGAACGGATTGAGCAGTTCTTC.

There are a few counts of this clone. J is TRBJ1-1 and V is TRBV11-2, with a weak D call TRBD1 (6 bases). V lost 5 bases and J lost 7, with 11 bases in between. CDR3 size: 12 residues. Looked up from germline, CDR1 is SGHAT and CDR2 is FQNNGV. For the CDR3, the DNA is TGTGCCAGCAGCCGGGACACTCATGAAGCTTTCTTT. Translated: CASSRDTHEAFF.

This chain connects TRBV27 to TRBJ1-5; D unresolved. Germline CDR1 MNHEY, CDR2 SMNVEV (reference sequence). The CDR3 totals 13 residues. V gave up 6 bases and J gave up 4 bases, with 10 bases separating them. The CDR3 is CASSPGGNQPQHF. The CDR3 nucleotides read TGTGCCAGCAGCCCCGGTGGGAATCAGCCCCAGCATTTT.

This clone was found once. The V and J genes are TRBV7-9 and TRBJ1-1; weak D call: TRBD1 (6 bases). The CDR3 consists of 13 residues. Trimming took off 1 base at V and 5 bases at J, with 8 bases between the two ends. Germline V lookup: CDR1 SEHNR, CDR2 FQNEAQ (reference sequence). The CDR3 is CASSLGQGTEAFF. The CDR3 DNA reads TGTGCCAGCAGCTTAGGTCAGGGGACTGAAGCTTTCTTT.

The V gene is TRBV24-1, the J gene TRBJ2-3; the match to TRBD2 covers 8 bases. Unmatched junction bases numbered 4, after V lost 4 bases and J lost 2 bases. CDR1 is KGHDR, CDR2 SFDVKD, per germline. This CDR3 contains 15 residues. CDR3 in DNA: TGTGCCACCAGTGACGCAGCGGGGGTCACAGATACGCAGTATTTT. Translating it yields CATSDAAGVTDTQYF.

This clone appeared once. This rearrangement joins TRBV10-2 to TRBJ2-2, with 11 nucleotides matching TRBD2. The CDR3 totals 14 residues. Germline loops: CDR1 WSHSY, CDR2 SAAADI. The J segment lost 6 bases and the V segment lost 7 bases, leaving 4 bases of the junction unmatched. CDR3 in DNA: TGCGCCAGCACCATAGCGGGAGGGGCCGGGGAGCTGTTTTTT. Its protein is CASTIAGGAGELFF.

With respect to this clone: The same CDR3 is also encoded by other DNA sequences in this sample. This chain's CDR3 is CASRDSGANVLTF. The DNA for the CDR3 is TGTGCCAGCAGGGACTCTGGGGCCAACGTCCTGACTTTC. The chain couples TRBV7-2 to TRBJ2-6, with no clear D. This CDR3 is built from 13 residues. CDR1 and CDR2 (germline): SGHTA, FQGNSA. The ends were cut back, 6 bases at V and 0 bases at J, with 3 bases in the middle.

The chain has TRBV11-2 and TRBJ2-7; D is possibly TRBD1 (6 bases). The CDR3 length is 15 residues. Trimming stripped 6 bases from V and 1 base from J, with 16 bases between. Germline-derived CDR1 and CDR2 are SGHAT and FQNNGV. CDR3 sequence reads: CASSNAGAISYEQYF. The CDR3 DNA reads TGTGCCAGCAGTAACGCAGGGGCCATTTCCTACGAGCAGTACTTC.

The genes are TRBV29-1 and TRBJ1-4; a weak D match, TRBD1 (5 bases). The V and J ends lost 7 bases and 0 bases respectively, with 12 bases between them. The CDR3 spans 14 residues. Germline V gene lookup returns CDR1 SQVTM and CDR2 ANQGSEA. CDR3 in amino acids: CSARDGTTNEKLFF. The CDR3 region has the DNA TGCAGCGCCAGGGACGGAACAACTAATGAAAAACTGTTTTTT.

This clone was observed once. The CDR3 spells CASSSEGLDTIYF. The CDR3 nucleotides read TGCGCCAGCAGCTCCGAGGGTCTAGACACCATATATTTT. This chain links TRBV4-1 with TRBJ1-3; no reliable D call. There are 13 residues in the CDR3. CDR1 is MGHRA, CDR2 YSYEKL, per germline. V gave up 5 bases and J gave up 8 bases, with 13 bases separating them.

J is TRBJ2-7 and V is TRBV5-1; the match to TRBD1 covers 8 bases. The CDR3 loop spans 15 amino acids. After removal of 4 bases from V and 2 bases from J, the junction contained 8 bases not matched to a gene. Per germline, CDR1 SGHRS and CDR2 YFSETQ. The CDR3 DNA is TGCGCCAGCAGCCTCGGGACAGGCAACCCCTACGAGCAGTACTTC. It specifies CASSLGTGNPYEQYF.